This record concerns one T cell receptor beta chain sequence. Antigen unknown. The data derive from a study of cytomegalovirus exposure and HLA in healthy donors. Findings and caveats of the study: The authors considered a cluster of highly shared sequence variants likely to be a sequencing artifact.

PCR primers comprised 60 Vbeta and 13 Jbeta primers. Clones were read by immunoSEQ multiplex PCR, and TCRdb kept only the in-frame ones, dropping some. The sample records about 100,000 clones, around 77% being singletons. The V and J ends lost 6 bases and 6 bases, in that order; junction bases with no gene match: 6. CDR1 is MDHEN, CDR2 SYDVKM, per germline. This CDR3 spans 14 amino acids. The chain joins TRBV28 to TRBJ1-5; 9 bases line up with TRBD1. The sample comprised PBMCs. This sequence was found in a male donor in good health and CMV-seropositive. For the CDR3, the DNA is TGTGCCAGCAGGGGGACAGGGATCGGTCAGCCCCAGCATTTT. Its protein product is CASRGTGIGQPQHF.